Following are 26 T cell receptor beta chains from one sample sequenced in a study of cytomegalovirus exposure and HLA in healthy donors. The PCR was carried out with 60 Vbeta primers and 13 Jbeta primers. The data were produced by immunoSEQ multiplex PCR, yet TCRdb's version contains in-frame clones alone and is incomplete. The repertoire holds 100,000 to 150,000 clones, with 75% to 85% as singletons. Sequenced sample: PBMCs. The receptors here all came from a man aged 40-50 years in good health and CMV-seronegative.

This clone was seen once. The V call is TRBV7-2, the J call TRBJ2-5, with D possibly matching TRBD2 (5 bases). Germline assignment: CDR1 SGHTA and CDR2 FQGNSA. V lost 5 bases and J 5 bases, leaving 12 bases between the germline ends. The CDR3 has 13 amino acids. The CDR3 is CASSLSSGETQYF. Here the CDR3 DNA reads TGTGCCAGCAGCCTCTCGTCGGGGGAGACCCAGTACTTC.

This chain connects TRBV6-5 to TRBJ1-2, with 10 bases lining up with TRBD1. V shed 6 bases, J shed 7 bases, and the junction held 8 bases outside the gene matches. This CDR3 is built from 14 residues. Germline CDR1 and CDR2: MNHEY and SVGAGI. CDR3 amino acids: CASRTGQGIGGYTF. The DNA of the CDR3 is TGTGCCAGCAGAACGGGACAGGGGATCGGTGGCTACACCTTC.

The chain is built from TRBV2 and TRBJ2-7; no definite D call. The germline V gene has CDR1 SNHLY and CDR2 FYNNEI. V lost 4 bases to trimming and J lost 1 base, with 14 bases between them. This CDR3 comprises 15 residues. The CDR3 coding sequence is TGTGCCAGCAGTGGAACGCGGCAGATTTCCTACGAGCAGTACTTC. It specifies CASSGTRQISYEQYF.

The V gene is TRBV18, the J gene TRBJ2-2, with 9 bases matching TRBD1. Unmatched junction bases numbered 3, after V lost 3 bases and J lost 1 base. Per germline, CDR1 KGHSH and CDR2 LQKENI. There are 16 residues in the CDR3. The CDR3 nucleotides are TGTGCCAGCTCACCGCGGGGACAGGGGAACACCGGGGAGCTGTTTTTT. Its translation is CASSPRGQGNTGELFF.

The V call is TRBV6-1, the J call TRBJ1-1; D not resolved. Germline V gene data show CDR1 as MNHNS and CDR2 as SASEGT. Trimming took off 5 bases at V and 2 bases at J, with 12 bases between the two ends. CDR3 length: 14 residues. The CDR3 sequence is CASSPRGLNTEAFF. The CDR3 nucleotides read TGTGCCAGCAGTCCCCGGGGATTAAACACTGAAGCTTTCTTT.

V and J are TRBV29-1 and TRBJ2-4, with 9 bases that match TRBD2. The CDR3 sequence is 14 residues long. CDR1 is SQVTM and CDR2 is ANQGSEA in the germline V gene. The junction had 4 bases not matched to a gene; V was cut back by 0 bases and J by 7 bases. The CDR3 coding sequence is TGCAGCGTTGAAGAACCGGCGGGGGGGAACATTCAGTACTTC. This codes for CSVEEPAGGNIQYF.

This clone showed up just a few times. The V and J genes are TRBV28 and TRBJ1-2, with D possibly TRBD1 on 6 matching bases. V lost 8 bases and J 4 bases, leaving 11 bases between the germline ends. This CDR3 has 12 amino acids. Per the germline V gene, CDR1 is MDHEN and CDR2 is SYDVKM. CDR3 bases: TGTGCCAGCCAGACAGGTAGCTATGGCTACACCTTC. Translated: CASQTGSYGYTF.

CDR3 DNA sequence: TGTGCCAGCTCACCCGGGTCCCCCCAAGAGACCCAGTACTTC. Amino acids: CASSPGSPQETQYF. The chain employs TRBV18 and TRBJ2-5; unclear D gene. Germline-derived CDR1 and CDR2 are KGHSH and LQKENI. V lost 3 bases and J 1 base, leaving 9 bases between the germline ends. This CDR3 is built from 14 residues.

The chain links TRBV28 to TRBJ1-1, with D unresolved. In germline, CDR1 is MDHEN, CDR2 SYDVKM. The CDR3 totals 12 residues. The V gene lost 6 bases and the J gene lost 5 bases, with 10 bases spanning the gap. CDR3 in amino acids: CASREAQTEAFF. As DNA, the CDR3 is TGTGCCAGCAGGGAGGCACAAACTGAAGCTTTCTTT.

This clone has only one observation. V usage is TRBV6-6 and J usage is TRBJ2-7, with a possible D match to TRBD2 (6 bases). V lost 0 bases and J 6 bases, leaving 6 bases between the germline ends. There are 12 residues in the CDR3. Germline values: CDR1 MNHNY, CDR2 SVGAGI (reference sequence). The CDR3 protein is CASSYSTSEQYF. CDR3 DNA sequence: TGTGCCAGCAGTTACTCGACTAGCGAGCAGTACTTC.

CDR3 bases: TGCGCCAGCAGCTCCGGGGGGGGAGATATAATGTTCTTC. Translated: CASSSGGGDIMFF. The chain uses TRBV5-1 and TRBJ2-1, with 8 bases matching TRBD2. The CDR3 has 13 amino acids. The V gene's germline CDR1 is SGHRS and CDR2 YFSETQ. Trimming cost V 3 bases and J 15 bases; bases outside gene matches: 11.

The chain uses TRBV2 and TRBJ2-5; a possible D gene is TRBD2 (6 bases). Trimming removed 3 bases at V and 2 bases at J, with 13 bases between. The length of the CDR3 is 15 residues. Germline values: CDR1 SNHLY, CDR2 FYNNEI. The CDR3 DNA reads TGTGCCAGCAGTGAGGGAAGCGGGCGACAAGAGACCCAGTACTTC. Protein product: CASSEGSGRQETQYF.

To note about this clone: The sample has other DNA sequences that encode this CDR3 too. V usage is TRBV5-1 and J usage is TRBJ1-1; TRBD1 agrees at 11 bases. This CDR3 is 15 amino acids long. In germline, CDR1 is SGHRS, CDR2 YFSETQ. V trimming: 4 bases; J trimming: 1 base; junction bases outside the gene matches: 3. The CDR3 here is CASSLGTGGNTEAFF. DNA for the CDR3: TGCGCCAGCAGCCTAGGGACAGGGGGGAACACTGAAGCTTTCTTT.

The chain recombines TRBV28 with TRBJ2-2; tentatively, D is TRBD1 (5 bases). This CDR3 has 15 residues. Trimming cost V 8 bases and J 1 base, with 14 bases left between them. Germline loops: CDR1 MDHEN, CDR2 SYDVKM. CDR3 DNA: TGTGCCAGCGCCCCGGACATATGGAACACCGGGGAGCTGTTTTTT. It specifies CASAPDIWNTGELFF.

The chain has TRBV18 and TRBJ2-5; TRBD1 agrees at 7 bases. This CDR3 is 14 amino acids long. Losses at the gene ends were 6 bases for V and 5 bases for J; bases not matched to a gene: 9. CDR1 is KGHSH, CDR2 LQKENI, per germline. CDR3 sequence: CASSPDRVVETQYF. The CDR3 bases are TGTGCCAGCTCTCCCGACAGGGTCGTCGAGACCCAGTACTTC.

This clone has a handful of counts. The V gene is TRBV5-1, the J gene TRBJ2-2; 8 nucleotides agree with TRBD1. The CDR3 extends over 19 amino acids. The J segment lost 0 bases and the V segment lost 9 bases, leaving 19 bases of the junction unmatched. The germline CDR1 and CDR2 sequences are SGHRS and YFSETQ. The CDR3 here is CATRPGWTGPSANTGELFF. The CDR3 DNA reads TGCGCCACCCGCCCGGGATGGACAGGGCCGAGCGCGAACACCGGGGAGCTGTTTTTT.

CDR3 bases: TGTGCCGGACGCGGGAGAGGGAAGAAAGAGACCCAGTACTTC. Translated: CAGRGRGKKETQYF. V usage is TRBV2 and J usage is TRBJ2-5, with 7 bases lining up with TRBD2. V shed 11 bases, J shed 3 bases, and the junction held 12 bases outside the gene matches. The CDR3 sequence is 14 residues long. The germline CDR1 and CDR2 sequences are SNHLY and FYNNEI. The complete variable domain, with remaining parts taken from reference TRBV2 and TRBJ2-5, reads EPEVTQTPSHQVTQMGQEVILRCVPISNHLYFYWYRQILGQKVEFLVSFYNNEISEKSEIFDDQFSVERPDGSNFTLKIRSTKLEDSAMYFCAGRGRGKKETQYFGPGTRLLVL.

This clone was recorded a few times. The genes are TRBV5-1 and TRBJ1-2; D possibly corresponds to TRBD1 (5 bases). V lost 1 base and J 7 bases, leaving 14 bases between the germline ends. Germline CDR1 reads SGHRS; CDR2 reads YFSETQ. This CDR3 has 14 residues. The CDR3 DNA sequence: TGCGCCAGCAGCTTGATAGGGGCAGGCCCTGGCTACACCTTC. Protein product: CASSLIGAGPGYTF.

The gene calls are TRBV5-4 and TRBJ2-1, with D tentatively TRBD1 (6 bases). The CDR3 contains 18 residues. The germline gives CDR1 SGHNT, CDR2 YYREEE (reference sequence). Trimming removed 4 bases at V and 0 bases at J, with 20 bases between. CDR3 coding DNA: TGTGCCAGCAGCATCCCAGGGGTCCTAGAGGGCTCCTACAATGAGCAGTTCTTC. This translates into CASSIPGVLEGSYNEQFF.

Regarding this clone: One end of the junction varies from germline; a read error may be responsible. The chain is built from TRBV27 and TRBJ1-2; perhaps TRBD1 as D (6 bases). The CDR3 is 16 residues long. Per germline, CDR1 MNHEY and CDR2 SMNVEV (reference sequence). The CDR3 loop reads CASGLSGAGALYGYTF. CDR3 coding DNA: TGTGCCAGCGGTTTATCCGGGGCAGGGGCTCTTTATGGCTACACCTTC.

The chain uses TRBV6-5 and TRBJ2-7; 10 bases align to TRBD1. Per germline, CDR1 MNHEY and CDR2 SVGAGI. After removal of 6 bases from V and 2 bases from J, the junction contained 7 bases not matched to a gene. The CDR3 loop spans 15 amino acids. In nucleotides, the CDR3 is TGTGCCAGCAGGCCCACCGGGACAGGGGCCTACGAGCAGTACTTC. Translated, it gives CASRPTGTGAYEQYF.

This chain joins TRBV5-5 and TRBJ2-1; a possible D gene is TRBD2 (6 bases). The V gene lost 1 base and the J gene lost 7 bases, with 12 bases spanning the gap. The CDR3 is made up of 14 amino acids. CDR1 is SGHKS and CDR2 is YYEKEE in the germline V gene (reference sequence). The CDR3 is CASSLLSGGNEQFF. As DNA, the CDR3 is TGTGCCAGCAGCTTGCTGAGCGGAGGGAATGAGCAGTTCTTC.

The chain's CDR3 is CASSPKRGQGDYGYTF. In nucleotides, the CDR3 is TGTGCCAGCAGCCCAAAAAGGGGACAGGGAGACTATGGCTACACCTTC. The chain combines TRBV5-6 with TRBJ1-2, with 9 bases identical to TRBD1. Trimming at V came to 4 bases and at J to 3 bases, leaving 10 bases not matched to a gene. This CDR3 comprises 16 residues. The germline CDR1 and CDR2 sequences are SGHDT and YYEEEE.

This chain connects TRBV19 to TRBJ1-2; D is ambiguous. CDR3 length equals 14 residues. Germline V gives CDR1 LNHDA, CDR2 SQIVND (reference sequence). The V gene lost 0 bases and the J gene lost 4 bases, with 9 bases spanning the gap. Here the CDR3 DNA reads TGTGCCAGTAGTATAGACGGTAGAGGCTATGGCTACACCTTC. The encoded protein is CASSIDGRGYGYTF.

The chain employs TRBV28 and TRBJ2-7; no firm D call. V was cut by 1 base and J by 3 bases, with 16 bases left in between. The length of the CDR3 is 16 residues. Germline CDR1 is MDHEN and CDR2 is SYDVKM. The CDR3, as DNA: TGTGCCAGCAGTTTATATCCCCCCCCCAGAGGCTACGAGCAGTACTTC. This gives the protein CASSLYPPPRGYEQYF.

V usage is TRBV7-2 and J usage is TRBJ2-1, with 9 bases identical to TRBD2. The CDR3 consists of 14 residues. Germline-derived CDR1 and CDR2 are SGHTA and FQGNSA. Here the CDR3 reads CAARGGSSYNEQFF. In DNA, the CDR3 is TGTGCAGCGCGGGGGGGAAGCTCCTACAATGAGCAGTTCTTC. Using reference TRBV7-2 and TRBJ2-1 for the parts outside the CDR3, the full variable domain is GAGVSQSPSNKVTEKGKDVELRCDPISGHTALYWYRQSLGQGLEFLIYFQGNSAPDKSGLPSDRFSAERTGGSVSTLTIQRTQQEDSAVYLCAARGGSSYNEQFFGPGTRLTVL.